This TCR beta chain was sequenced in a study of blood T cell repertoires in COVID-19. Recruited during active infection, patients (from Seattle) were subsequently followed longitudinally. Using immunoSEQ multiplex PCR, the repertoire was profiled, and TCRdb retains in-frame clones only, with some absent. The table lists about 230,000 clones, about nine tenths of them singletons, with roughly 12% in the top ten. The CDR3 contains 14 residues. V was pared by 0 bases and J by 6 bases, with 9 bases between. In germline, CDR1 is LNHDA, CDR2 SQIVND (reference sequence). This chain links TRBV19 with TRBJ1-5, with unresolved D. Sequences were obtained from peripheral blood. The sequence was obtained from a man in his fifties with COVID-19, enrolled during active disease. CDR3 nucleotide sequence: TGTGCCAGTAGTATAGAAGGGAGGATTCAGCCCCAGCATTTT. Translation: CASSIEGRIQPQHF.